This T cell receptor (beta chain) was documented in a study of shared T cell receptors in the human thymus. TCRdb's table, derived via immunoSEQ multiplex PCR, lists solely in-frame clones and lacks some. The sample lists about 380,000 clones; around 95% were seen once. CDR1 MNHEY and CDR2 SMNVEV come from the germline V gene (reference sequence). The CDR3 has 17 residues. V trimming: 3 bases; J trimming: 5 bases; junction bases outside the gene matches: 13. The clonotype was recovered from a human donor. The chain joins TRBV27 to TRBJ1-1; 9 positions match TRBD1. What was sequenced was thymocytes. CDR3: CASSFLTGQGKWTEAFF. In DNA, the CDR3 is TGTGCCAGCAGTTTCCTTACCGGACAGGGGAAATGGACTGAAGCTTTCTTT.